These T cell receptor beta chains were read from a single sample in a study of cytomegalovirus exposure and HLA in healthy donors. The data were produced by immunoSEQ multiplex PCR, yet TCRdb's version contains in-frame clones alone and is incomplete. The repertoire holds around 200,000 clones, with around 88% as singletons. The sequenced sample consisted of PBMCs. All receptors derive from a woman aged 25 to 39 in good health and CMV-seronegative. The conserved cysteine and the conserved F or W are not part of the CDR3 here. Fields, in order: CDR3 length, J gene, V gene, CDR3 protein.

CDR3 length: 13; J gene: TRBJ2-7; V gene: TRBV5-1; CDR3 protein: ASSSGVLGPYEQY
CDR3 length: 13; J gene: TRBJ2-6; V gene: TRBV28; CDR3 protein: ASSSRGYGANVLT
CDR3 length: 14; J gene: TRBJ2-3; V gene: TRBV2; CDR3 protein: ASSESITGHTDTQY
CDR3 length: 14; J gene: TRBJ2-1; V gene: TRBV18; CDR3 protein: ASSLYNADRYNEQF
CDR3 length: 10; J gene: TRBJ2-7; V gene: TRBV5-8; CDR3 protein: ASSLAAYEQY
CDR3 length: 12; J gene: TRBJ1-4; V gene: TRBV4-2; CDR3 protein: ASGQDGGQGKLF
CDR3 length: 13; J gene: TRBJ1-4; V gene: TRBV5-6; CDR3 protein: ASSARDRDGEKLF
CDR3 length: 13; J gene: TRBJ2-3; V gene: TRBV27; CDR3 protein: ASSYSSGRADTQY
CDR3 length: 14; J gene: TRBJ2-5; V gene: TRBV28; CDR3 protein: ASSFVGGRGIETQY
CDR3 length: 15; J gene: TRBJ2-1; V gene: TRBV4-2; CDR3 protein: ASSQEIAGGPSGEQF
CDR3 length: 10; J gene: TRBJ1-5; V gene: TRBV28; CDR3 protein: AGTGGNQPQH
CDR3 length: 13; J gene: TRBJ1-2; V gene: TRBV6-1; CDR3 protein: ASSARDRPNYGYT
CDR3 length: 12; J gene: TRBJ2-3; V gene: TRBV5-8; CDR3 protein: ASSFSGITDTQY
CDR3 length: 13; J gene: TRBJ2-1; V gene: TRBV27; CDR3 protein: ASSVRLAGEGEQF
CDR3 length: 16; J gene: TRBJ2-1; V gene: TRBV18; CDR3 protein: ASSLRAGRAGEYNEQF
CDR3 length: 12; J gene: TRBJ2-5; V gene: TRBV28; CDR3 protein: ASSRTGSVETQY
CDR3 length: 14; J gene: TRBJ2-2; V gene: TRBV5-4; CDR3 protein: ASSVLAGGNTGELF
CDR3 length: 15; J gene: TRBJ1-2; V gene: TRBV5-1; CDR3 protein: ASSPGGAGLPNYGYT
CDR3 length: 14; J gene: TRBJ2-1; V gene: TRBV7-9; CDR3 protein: ASSTLGSVLINEQF
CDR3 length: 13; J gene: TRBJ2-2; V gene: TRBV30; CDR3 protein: AWSRGQGDTGELF
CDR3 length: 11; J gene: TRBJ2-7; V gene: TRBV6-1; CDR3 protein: ASGAGLNYEQY
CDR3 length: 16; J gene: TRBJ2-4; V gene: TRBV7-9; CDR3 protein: ASSLVTSGTVGKNIQY
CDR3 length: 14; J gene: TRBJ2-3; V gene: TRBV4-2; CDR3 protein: ASSQDSSLPTDTQY
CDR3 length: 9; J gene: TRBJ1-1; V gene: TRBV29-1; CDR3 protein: SVARNTEAF
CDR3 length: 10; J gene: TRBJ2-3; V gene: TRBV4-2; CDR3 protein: ASSQGVYTQY
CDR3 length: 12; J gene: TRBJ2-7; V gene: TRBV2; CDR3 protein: ASSVEGDINEQY
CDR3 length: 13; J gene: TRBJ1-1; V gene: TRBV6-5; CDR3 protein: ASSYPKQGTTEAF
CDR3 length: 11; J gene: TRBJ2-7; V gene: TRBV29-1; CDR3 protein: SGRLAGGYEQY
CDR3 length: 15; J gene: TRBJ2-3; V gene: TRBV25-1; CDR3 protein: ASSTQWGRGGADTQY
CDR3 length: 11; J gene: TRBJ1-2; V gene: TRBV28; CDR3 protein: ASSSLQGYGYT
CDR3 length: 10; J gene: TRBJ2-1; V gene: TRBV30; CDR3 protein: AWSGLAAEQF
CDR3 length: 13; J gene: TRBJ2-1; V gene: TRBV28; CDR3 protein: ASSSTGLKADEQF
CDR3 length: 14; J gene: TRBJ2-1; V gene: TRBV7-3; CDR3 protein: ASSPSTTSGYNEQF
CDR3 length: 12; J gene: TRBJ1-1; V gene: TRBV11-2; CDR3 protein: ASSPQPGNTEAF
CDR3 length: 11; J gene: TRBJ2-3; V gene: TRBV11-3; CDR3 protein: ASSFRGTDTQY
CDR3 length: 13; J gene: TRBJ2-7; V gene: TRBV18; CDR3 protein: ASFPGLAGPNEQY
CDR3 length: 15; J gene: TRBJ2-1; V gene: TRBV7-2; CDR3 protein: ASSLAPLVRSYNEQF
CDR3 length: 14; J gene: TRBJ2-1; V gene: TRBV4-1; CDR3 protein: ASSRTSRPSYNEQF
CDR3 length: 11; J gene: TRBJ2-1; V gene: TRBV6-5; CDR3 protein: ASSWGESDEQF
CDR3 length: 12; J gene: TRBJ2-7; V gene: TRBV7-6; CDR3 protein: ASSLVSGRGEQY